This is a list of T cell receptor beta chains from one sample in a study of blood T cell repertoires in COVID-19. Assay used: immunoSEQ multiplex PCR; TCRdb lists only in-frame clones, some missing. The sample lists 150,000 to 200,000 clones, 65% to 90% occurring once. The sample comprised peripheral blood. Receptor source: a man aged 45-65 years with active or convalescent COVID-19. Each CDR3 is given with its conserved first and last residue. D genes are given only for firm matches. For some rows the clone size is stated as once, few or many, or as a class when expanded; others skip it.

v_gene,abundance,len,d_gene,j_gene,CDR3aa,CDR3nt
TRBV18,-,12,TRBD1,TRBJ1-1,CATGVTMAEAFF,TGTGCGACAGGGGTGACAATGGCTGAAGCTTTCTTT
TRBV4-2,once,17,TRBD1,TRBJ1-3,CASSQAPRQGTGNTIYF,TGTGCCAGCAGCCAAGCCCCCCGACAGGGTACTGGAAACACCATATATTTT
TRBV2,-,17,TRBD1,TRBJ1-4,CASSGDTGDATNEKLFF,TGTGCCAGCAGTGGTGACACAGGGGACGCAACTAATGAAAAACTGTTTTTT
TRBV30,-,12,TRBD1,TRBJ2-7,CAWSTGAYEQYF,TGTGCCTGGAGCACAGGGGCCTACGAGCAGTACTTC
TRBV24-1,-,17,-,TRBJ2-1,CATSALDSSSSYNEQFF,TGTGCCACCAGTGCCCTGGACTCCTCGAGCTCCTACAATGAGCAGTTCTTC
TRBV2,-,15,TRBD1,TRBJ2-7,CASTHPDRGGYEQYF,TGTGCCAGCACCCATCCAGACAGGGGGGGCTACGAGCAGTACTTC
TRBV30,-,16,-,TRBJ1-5,CAWSVRSVIGGQPQHF,TGTGCCTGGAGTGTACGATCGGTTATCGGCGGTCAGCCCCAGCATTTT
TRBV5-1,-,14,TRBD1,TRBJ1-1,CASSLGQVITEAFF,TGCGCCAGCAGCTTAGGACAGGTGATTACTGAAGCTTTCTTT
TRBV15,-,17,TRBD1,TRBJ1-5,CATSRLGQGIANQPQHF,TGTGCCACCAGCAGACTTGGACAGGGAATAGCTAATCAGCCCCAGCATTTT
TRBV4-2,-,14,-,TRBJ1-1,CASSRLGRDTEAFF,TGTGCCAGCAGCCGTTTGGGGAGGGACACTGAAGCTTTCTTT
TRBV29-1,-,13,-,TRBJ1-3,CSAFMATQNTIYF,TGCAGCGCCTTCATGGCAACCCAAAACACCATATATTTT
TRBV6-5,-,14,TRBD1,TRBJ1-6,CASSPQTGRSPLHF,TGTGCCAGCAGTCCTCAGACAGGGCGATCACCCCTCCACTTT
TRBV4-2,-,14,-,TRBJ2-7,CASSQGLPSHEQYF,TGTGCCAGCAGCCAAGGACTCCCCTCCCACGAGCAGTACTTC
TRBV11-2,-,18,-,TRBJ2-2,CASSLEPMAAMGTGELFF,TGTGCCAGCAGCTTAGAGCCTATGGCGGCCATGGGCACCGGGGAGCTGTTTTTT
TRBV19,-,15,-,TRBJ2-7,CASSMAPGQSYEQYF,TGTGCCAGTAGTATGGCCCCCGGACAATCCTACGAGCAGTACTTC
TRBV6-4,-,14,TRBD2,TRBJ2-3,CATGRGGATDTQYF,TGTGCCACAGGCCGCGGGGGGGCCACAGATACGCAGTATTTT
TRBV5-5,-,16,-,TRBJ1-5,CASSPGARTSNQPQHF,TGTGCCAGCAGCCCTGGGGCACGTACAAGCAATCAGCCCCAGCATTTT
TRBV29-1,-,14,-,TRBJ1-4,CSVGGGIGGEKLFF,TGCAGCGTTGGGGGGGGGATAGGAGGTGAAAAACTGTTTTTT
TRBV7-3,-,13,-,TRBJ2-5,CASSQEARETQYF,TGTGCCAGCAGCCAGGAAGCCAGGGAGACCCAGTACTTC
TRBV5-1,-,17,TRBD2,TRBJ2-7,CASSLGLAGDPLGEQYF,TGCGCCAGCAGCTTGGGACTAGCGGGGGATCCACTCGGCGAGCAGTACTTC
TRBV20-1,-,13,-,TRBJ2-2,CSASYRATGELFF,TGCAGTGCTAGTTACAGGGCTACCGGGGAGCTGTTTTTT
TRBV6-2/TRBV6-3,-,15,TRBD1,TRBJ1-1,CASSQRGQANREAFF,TGTGCCAGCAGTCAAAGGGGACAGGCGAACAGGGAAGCTTTCTTT
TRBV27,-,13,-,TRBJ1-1,CASSFARGTEAFF,TGTGCCAGCAGTTTCGCCCGGGGCACTGAAGCTTTCTTT
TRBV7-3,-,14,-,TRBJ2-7,CASSLTGQSYEQYF,TGTGCCAGCAGCTTAACCGGACAGTCCTACGAGCAGTACTTC
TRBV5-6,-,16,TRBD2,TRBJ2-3,CASSPGLAAAGNTQYF,TGTGCCAGCAGCCCGGGACTAGCGGCAGCGGGGAATACGCAGTATTTT
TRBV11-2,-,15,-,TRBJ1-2,CASSLGQAPSGGYTF,TGTGCCAGCAGCTTAGGACAGGCCCCTTCGGGTGGCTACACCTTC
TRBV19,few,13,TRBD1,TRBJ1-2,CASSIGTGFGYTF,TGTGCCAGTAGTATTGGGACAGGGTTTGGCTACACCTTC
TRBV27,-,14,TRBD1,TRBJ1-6,CASSFRQGNSPLHF,TGTGCCAGCAGTTTTAGACAGGGGAATTCACCCCTCCACTTT
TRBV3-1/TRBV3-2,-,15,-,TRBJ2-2,CASSLNNPNTGELFF,TGTGCCAGCAGCCTCAACAACCCTAACACCGGGGAGCTGTTTTTT
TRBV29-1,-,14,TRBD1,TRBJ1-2,CSVPIRDRTYGYTF,TGCAGCGTTCCTATCCGGGACAGGACCTATGGCTACACCTTC
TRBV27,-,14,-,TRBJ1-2,CASSLMRTNYGYTF,TGTGCCAGCAGTCTGATGCGGACTAACTATGGCTACACCTTC